These 32 T cell receptor beta chains came from one sample sequenced in a study of shared clonotypes between healthy human individuals. Using immunoSEQ multiplex PCR, the repertoire was profiled, and TCRdb retains in-frame clones only, with some absent. The table includes about 95,000 clones, under 70% detected once. Sequencing input: memory CD8+ T cells sorted from blood. Sample subset: CD45RO+ cells pooled with CCR7-negative TemRA cells. These receptors originate from a man aged 25 to 40 in good health.

The chain is built from TRBV4-1 and TRBJ2-7; 7 positions agree with TRBD1. Trimming took 6 bases from V and 5 from J; bases not matched to a gene: 4. CDR3 length equals 12 residues. Germline V gene data show CDR1 as MGHRA and CDR2 as YSYEKL. As DNA, the CDR3 is TGCGCCAGCAGTGGACAGGACCACGAGCAGTACTTC. Translating it yields CASSGQDHEQYF.

This chain uses TRBV27 with TRBJ1-4; D possibly corresponds to TRBD1 (5 bases). The CDR3 is made up of 14 amino acids. Per the germline V gene, CDR1 is MNHEY and CDR2 is SMNVEV (reference sequence). V lost 6 bases to trimming and J lost 8 bases, with 16 bases between them. The CDR3 DNA reads TGTGCCAGCAGCCCCCAGGGTTATGAAGAAAAACTGTTTTTT. This gives the protein CASSPQGYEEKLFF. Complete variable domain (other parts from reference TRBV27 and TRBJ1-4): EAQVTQNPRYLITVTGKKLTVTCSQNMNHEYMSWYRQDPGLGLRQIYYSMNVEVTDKGDVPEGYKVSRKEKRNFPLILESPSPNQTSLYFCASSPQGYEEKLFFGSGTQLSVL.

The rearrangement links TRBV6-5 to TRBJ2-1; no clear D gene. Germline lookup yields CDR1 MNHEY and CDR2 SVGAGI. The V end lost 0 bases, the J end lost 4 bases, and 4 bases lay between the germline ends. CDR3 size: 13 residues. CDR3 region: CASSYSEYNEQFF. CDR3 DNA: TGTGCCAGCAGTTACTCGGAATACAATGAGCAGTTCTTC.

This clone was picked up a small number of times. V is TRBV30 and J is TRBJ2-2; maybe TRBD2 (5 bases). Germline CDR1 is GTSNPN and CDR2 is SVGIG (reference sequence). The length of the CDR3 is 12 residues. Deletions cut 6 bases from V and 5 bases from J, with 10 bases between. The CDR3 DNA sequence: TGTGCCTGTGAGGGTACTACCGGGGAGCTGTTTTTT. Translation gives CACEGTTGELFF.

This clone showed up just once. A much larger clone lies one base from this, so it may be a read error. In the same sample, other DNA sequences code for this CDR3. This chain connects TRBV7-9 to TRBJ1-5; D gene unclear. The germline V gene encodes CDR1 SEHNR and CDR2 FQNEAQ (reference sequence). The V end lost 1 base, the J end lost 7 bases, and 5 bases lay between the germline ends. CDR3 length equals 12 residues. In DNA, the CDR3 is TGTGCCAGCAGCTTAGGTACGCAGCCCCAGCATTTT. Translating it yields CASSLGTQPQHF.

The CDR3 loop is CASSVGWLGPYEQYF. The CDR3 DNA sequence: TGTGCCAGCAGCGTAGGGTGGCTAGGGCCCTACGAGCAGTACTTC. The chain is built from TRBV9 and TRBJ2-7, with unresolved D. This CDR3 is built from 15 residues. V lost 0 bases to trimming and J lost 2 bases, with 12 bases between them. Per the germline V gene, CDR1 is SGDLS and CDR2 is YYNGEE.

The chain is built from TRBV7-2 and TRBJ2-7, with TRBD1 as a possible D gene (6 bases). Germline assignment: CDR1 SGHTA and CDR2 FQGNSA. This CDR3 is 17 amino acids long. Trimming took 0 bases from V and 0 from J, leaving 15 bases between them. CDR3 amino acids: CASSLAGARPSSYEQYF. CDR3 nucleotides: TGTGCCAGCAGCTTAGCGGGGGCAAGACCGAGCTCCTACGAGCAGTACTTC.

This clone was observed once. The chain is built from TRBV9 and TRBJ2-1; TRBD2 matches 9 bases. CDR3 size: 14 residues. Unmatched junction bases numbered 2, after V lost 0 bases and J lost 7 bases. Germline V gene lookup returns CDR1 SGDLS and CDR2 YYNGEE. The CDR3 spells CASSVGGRGNEQFF. The CDR3 nucleotides are TGTGCCAGCAGCGTAGGCGGGAGGGGGAATGAGCAGTTCTTC.

The chain links TRBV20-1 to TRBJ2-7; D is ambiguous. In germline, CDR1 is DFQATT, CDR2 SNEGSKA (reference sequence). CDR3 length: 11 residues. Trimming left V 7 bases short and J 3 bases short, with 10 bases between. The CDR3, as DNA: TGCAGTGGCAGCACGGTCTACGAGCAGTACTTC. It is translated as CSGSTVYEQYF.

Here the CDR3 DNA reads TGCAGCGTCGTTCCTACGGCCTCCTACAATGAGCAGTTCTTC. As protein: CSVVPTASYNEQFF. This chain links TRBV29-1 with TRBJ2-1; no definite D call. Germline loops: CDR1 SQVTM, CDR2 ANQGSEA. The CDR3 is made up of 14 amino acids. The ends were cut back, 6 bases at V and 0 bases at J, with 12 bases in the middle.

This clone was picked up a small number of times. J is TRBJ2-3 and V is TRBV9, with D possibly being TRBD2 (6 bases). Looked up from germline, CDR1 is SGDLS and CDR2 is YYNGEE. The CDR3 is 17 residues long. The V end was cut by 3 bases, the J end by 4 bases, with 21 bases between. CDR3 bases: TGTGCCAGCAGCGGCCCCTATCGGGGGACGAAGGCAGATACGCAGTATTTT. Translation: CASSGPYRGTKADTQYF.

The chain uses TRBV6-1 and TRBJ1-2, with D hard to call. This CDR3 contains 14 residues. The germline gives CDR1 MNHNS, CDR2 SASEGT. V was shortened by 3 bases and J by 0 bases, with 8 bases between the two germline ends. For the CDR3, the DNA is TGTGCCAGCAGTGACTTTTCGGCTAACTATGGCTACACCTTC. This translates into CASSDFSANYGYTF.

This clone was seen at least ten times. V usage is TRBV10-1 and J usage is TRBJ2-3; D call uncertain. V gave up 3 bases and J gave up 2 bases, with 6 bases separating them. Germline V lookup: CDR1 WNHNN, CDR2 SYGVQD (reference sequence). The CDR3 is 13 residues long. CDR3 in amino acids: CASSDVATDTQYF. CDR3 bases: TGCGCCAGCAGTGACGTGGCCACAGATACGCAGTATTTT.

To note about this clone: Other DNA sequences in the same sample also yield this CDR3. The chain combines TRBV6-1 with TRBJ1-2, with 8 bases matching TRBD1. J lost 0 bases, V lost 3 bases, and 6 bases had no gene match. Germline V gene sequence: CDR1 MNHNS, CDR2 SASEGT. The CDR3 spans 16 residues. CDR3 in DNA: TGTGCCAGCAGTGAGGGCAGGGGGCGAGCTAACTATGGCTACACCTTC. It is translated as CASSEGRGRANYGYTF.

This clone came up once. V and J are TRBV30 and TRBJ2-2, with D tentatively TRBD2 (6 bases). The CDR3 extends over 14 amino acids. Trimming pared 3 bases from V and 3 bases from J, leaving 11 bases between. Germline-derived CDR1 and CDR2 are GTSNPN and SVGIG (reference sequence). The CDR3: CAWRGGLDTGELFF. In DNA form, the CDR3 reads TGTGCCTGGAGGGGGGGACTTGACACCGGGGAGCTGTTTTTT.

The V gene is TRBV27, the J gene TRBJ2-7, with D perhaps matching TRBD1 (5 bases). This CDR3 is built from 13 residues. The germline V gene has CDR1 MNHEY and CDR2 SMNVEV (reference sequence). Trimming removed 8 bases at V and 4 bases at J, with 15 bases between. Here the CDR3 DNA reads TGTGCCAGCCGGCAGGGTGTAACATACGAGCAGTACTTC. Its protein product is CASRQGVTYEQYF.

This clone was found many times. The chain carries TRBV10-3 and TRBJ2-7; 8 bases are a match to TRBD2. With V trimmed by 0 bases and J by 2 bases, 12 bases remained unmatched. Germline CDR1 and CDR2: ENHRY and SYGVKD. This CDR3 spans 18 amino acids. The CDR3 spells CAISESAGGPLGPYEQYF. CDR3 in DNA: TGTGCCATCAGTGAGTCGGCGGGAGGACCCCTCGGTCCCTACGAGCAGTACTTC.

The gene calls are TRBV6-5 and TRBJ2-1; D gene ambiguous. V was trimmed by 5 bases and J by 3 bases, leaving 8 bases between them. This CDR3 comprises 13 residues. Germline V gene data show CDR1 as MNHEY and CDR2 as SVGAGI. Here the CDR3 DNA reads TGTGCCAGCAGTATCGGGTACTACAATGAGCAGTTCTTC. Protein product: CASSIGYYNEQFF.

The sample holds a few counts of this clone. The chain carries TRBV18 and TRBJ2-7, with D unresolved. This CDR3 is built from 13 residues. Germline V gene lookup returns CDR1 KGHSH and CDR2 LQKENI. Trimming shortened V by 0 bases and J by 2 bases, and 5 bases separated the two germline ends. CDR3 sequence: CASSPPNTYEQYF. Here the CDR3 DNA reads TGTGCCAGCTCACCACCAAATACCTACGAGCAGTACTTC.

The chain uses TRBV27 and TRBJ2-5, with D possibly being TRBD1 or TRBD2 (5 bases each). CDR3 size: 14 residues. The germline gives CDR1 MNHEY, CDR2 SMNVEV (reference sequence). V gave up 6 bases and J gave up 5 bases, with 16 bases separating them. CDR3 in amino acids: CASRVGTTLETQYF. CDR3 coding DNA: TGTGCCAGCAGGGTTGGGACGACCCTGGAGACCCAGTACTTC.

This clone occurred many times. This chain uses TRBV27 with TRBJ2-1, with D possibly being TRBD2 (5 bases). CDR1 is MNHEY, CDR2 SMNVEV, per germline (reference sequence). This CDR3 region has 16 residues. Trimming cost V 3 bases and J 10 bases, with 22 bases left between them. The CDR3 DNA is TGTGCCAGCAGTTTGGAGTTCGGACGGACTTTTGTGGAGCAGTTCTTC. Protein sequence: CASSLEFGRTFVEQFF.

The gene calls are TRBV4-1 and TRBJ2-7; a possible D gene is TRBD1 (5 bases). The CDR3 is 14 residues long. Deletions cut 3 bases from V and 4 bases from J, with 13 bases between. The germline V gene has CDR1 MGHRA and CDR2 YSYEKL. In DNA form, the CDR3 reads TGCGCCAGCAGCCAGCCTGGGGCCCTTTACGAGCAGTACTTC. Its translation: CASSQPGALYEQYF.

This clone was found many times. The rearrangement links TRBV29-1 to TRBJ1-2; no clear D. The CDR3 extends over 15 amino acids. V was trimmed by 5 bases and J by 4 bases, leaving 20 bases between them. Germline CDR1 is SQVTM and CDR2 is ANQGSEA. CDR3 protein: CSVLSQPLNFYGYTF. For the CDR3, the DNA is TGCAGCGTTCTTTCACAGCCGCTAAATTTCTATGGCTACACCTTC.

The chain links TRBV10-2 to TRBJ2-7; 7 bases match TRBD1. The CDR3 length is 16 residues. V dropped 7 bases and J dropped 6; count of bases not matched to a gene: 18. The V gene's germline CDR1 is WSHSY and CDR2 SAAADI. The CDR3 DNA follows: TGCGCCAGCAAAGACGACAGGGCGATCCCAGCTGCCGAGCAGTACTTC. It yields the protein CASKDDRAIPAAEQYF.

Comment on this clone: The junction differs from germline at one of its ends, possibly a read error. The rearrangement uses TRBV7-9 and TRBJ2-1, with 7 bases lining up with TRBD1. CDR1 is SEHNR, CDR2 FQNEAQ, per germline (reference sequence). This CDR3 region has 16 residues. CDR3 DNA sequence: TGCGCCAGCAGCCAAGTTTGGGCAGGGGGACCCAATGAGCAGTTCTTC. Translation: CASSQVWAGGPNEQFF. The whole variable domain, filled in from reference TRBV7-9 and TRBJ2-1, reads DTGVSQNPRHKITKRGQNVTFRCDPISEHNRLYWYRQTLGQGPEFLTYFQNEAQLEKSRLLSDRFSAERPKGSFSTLEIQRTEQGDSAMYLCASSQVWAGGPNEQFFGPGTRLTVL.

This rearrangement joins TRBV7-9 to TRBJ2-5; 8 positions match TRBD1. Germline CDR1 SEHNR, CDR2 FQNEAQ (reference sequence). V dropped 5 bases and J dropped 2; count of bases not matched to a gene: 4. The CDR3 covers 14 residues. The CDR3 spells CASSMDREQETQYF. Here the CDR3 DNA reads TGTGCCAGCAGCATGGACAGGGAGCAAGAGACCCAGTACTTC.

The chain joins TRBV29-1 to TRBJ2-1; 15 bases line up with TRBD2. The CDR3 is made up of 16 amino acids. The V and J ends lost 1 base and 8 bases, in that order; junction bases with no gene match: 6. Per the germline V gene, CDR1 is SQVTM and CDR2 is ANQGSEA. The CDR3 region is CSVEGGTSGRWDEQFF. The CDR3 DNA reads as TGCAGCGTTGAAGGAGGGACTAGCGGGAGGTGGGATGAGCAGTTCTTC.

The V and J genes are TRBV2 and TRBJ2-1; 7 bases align to TRBD2. With 2 bases clipped from V and 6 bases from J, the junction kept 10 bases outside the gene matches. The CDR3 contains 16 residues. Germline V gene data show CDR1 as SNHLY and CDR2 as FYNNEI. CDR3: CASSELVAGPFNEQFF. The DNA of the CDR3 is TGTGCCAGCAGTGAATTAGTAGCGGGCCCATTCAATGAGCAGTTCTTC.

Notes on this clone: This is likely an artifact of a read error, given a far larger clone one base away. This specimen includes other DNA sequences encoding the same CDR3. The V call is TRBV19, the J call TRBJ1-5; no reliable D call. The length of the CDR3 is 14 residues. The V gene lost 3 bases and the J gene lost 0 bases, with 6 bases spanning the gap. In germline, CDR1 is LNHDA, CDR2 SQIVND (reference sequence). The CDR3 loop is CASSIGHSNQPQHF. The CDR3 DNA follows: TGTGCCAGTAGTATTGGTCATAGCAATCAGCCCCAGCATTTT.

The CDR3 DNA follows: TGTGCCAGCAGCTTAGTACTAGCGGACTACGAGCAGTACTTC. Translated: CASSLVLADYEQYF. The chain joins TRBV7-9 to TRBJ2-7; 8 nucleotides agree with TRBD2. CDR3 length: 14 residues. Trimming removed 1 base from V and 3 bases from J; junction bases left unmatched: 2. The germline V gene has CDR1 SEHNR and CDR2 FQNEAQ (reference sequence).

The V and J genes are TRBV25-1 and TRBJ2-5; 7 bases align to TRBD2. CDR3 length: 17 amino acids. Looked up from germline, CDR1 is MGHDK and CDR2 is SYGVNS. V was clipped by 7 bases and J by 1 base; unmatched bases: 15. CDR3 sequence: CASNSPAGSIPQETQYF. In nucleotides, the CDR3 is TGTGCCAGCAATTCTCCAGCGGGATCGATTCCCCAAGAGACCCAGTACTTC. The complete variable domain, with remaining parts taken from reference TRBV25-1 and TRBJ2-5, reads EADIYQTPRYLVIGTGKKITLECSQTMGHDKMYWYQQDPGMELHLIHYSYGVNSTEKGDLSSESTVSRIRTEHFPLTLESARPSHTSQYLCASNSPAGSIPQETQYFGPGTRLLVL.

This rearrangement joins TRBV6-4 to TRBJ2-1; perhaps TRBD2 as D (6 bases). Germline CDR1 MRHNA, CDR2 SNTAGT. V lost 3 bases and J 4 bases, leaving 13 bases between the germline ends. The CDR3 is 15 residues long. The CDR3 spells CASSDVDSGYNEQFF. The CDR3 coding sequence is TGTGCCAGCAGTGATGTGGATAGCGGATACAATGAGCAGTTCTTC.